The rows below give T cell receptor beta chains drawn from one sample of a study of shared clonotypes between healthy human individuals. Only in-frame clones appear in the TCRdb table, and some are missing; sequencing was by immunoSEQ multiplex PCR. The sample yields 2 million to 3 million clones, 93% seen once. Source material: naive CD4+ T cells from PBMCs. The receptor set was obtained from a man younger than 30 in good health. Some clones in this sample may be carry-over from other donors' samples. Both conserved end residues are part of each CDR3. Each record gives: V gene, D gene, J gene, clone size, CDR3 DNA, CDR3 protein. D genes are given only for firm matches. Clone size is shown for a subset of rows, as once, few, many or a class of expanded clone.

V: TRBV19; D: NA; J: TRBJ2-6; size: NA; DNA: TGTGCCAGTAGTTGGCGGGGTGGGGCCAACGTCCTGACTTTC; CDR3: CASSWRGGANVLTF
V: TRBV5-4; D: TRBD2; J: TRBJ2-2; size: NA; DNA: TGTGCCAGCAGCCGGAGGACTAGCGGATCGAACACCGGGGAGCTGTTTTTT; CDR3: CASSRRTSGSNTGELFF
V: TRBV18; D: NA; J: TRBJ2-5; size: NA; DNA: TGTGCCAGCTCACCTTCGGAGGTGCCCCAAGAGACCCAGTACTTC; CDR3: CASSPSEVPQETQYF
V: TRBV30; D: NA; J: TRBJ2-7; size: NA; DNA: TGTGCCTGGAGAACCCGTGGGTCCTACGAGCAGTACTTC; CDR3: CAWRTRGSYEQYF
V: TRBV7-2; D: NA; J: TRBJ2-5; size: once; DNA: TGTGCCAGCAGCTTAGTAGGTGGGGCGGCCTCCCAAGAGACCCAGTACTTC; CDR3: CASSLVGGAASQETQYF
V: TRBV14; D: NA; J: TRBJ2-7; size: NA; DNA: TGTGCCAGCAGCCAAGCACCTACACCCCGACGAGCCTACGAGCAGTACTTC; CDR3: CASSQAPTPRRAYEQYF
V: TRBV25-1; D: NA; J: TRBJ1-2; size: NA; DNA: TGTGCCAGCAGTGAATTATTGGGTGGCTACACCTTC; CDR3: CASSELLGGYTF
V: TRBV19; D: NA; J: TRBJ2-7; size: few; DNA: TGTGCCAGTAGTATTTCGGGGGCACGCGAGCAGTACTTC; CDR3: CASSISGAREQYF
V: TRBV11-2; D: NA; J: TRBJ2-4; size: NA; DNA: TGTGCCAGCAGGGCAGGGGGGGGCAAAAACATTCAGTACTTC; CDR3: CASRAGGGKNIQYF
V: TRBV6-5; D: TRBD2; J: TRBJ2-5; size: NA; DNA: TGTGCCAGCAGTTCCTCGGGACTAGCGGGAGAAGAGACCCAGTACTTC; CDR3: CASSSSGLAGEETQYF
V: TRBV27; D: TRBD1; J: TRBJ2-7; size: once; DNA: TGTGCCAGCGATTCAGGGGCAGGGGGCCCCTACGAGCAGTACTTC; CDR3: CASDSGAGGPYEQYF